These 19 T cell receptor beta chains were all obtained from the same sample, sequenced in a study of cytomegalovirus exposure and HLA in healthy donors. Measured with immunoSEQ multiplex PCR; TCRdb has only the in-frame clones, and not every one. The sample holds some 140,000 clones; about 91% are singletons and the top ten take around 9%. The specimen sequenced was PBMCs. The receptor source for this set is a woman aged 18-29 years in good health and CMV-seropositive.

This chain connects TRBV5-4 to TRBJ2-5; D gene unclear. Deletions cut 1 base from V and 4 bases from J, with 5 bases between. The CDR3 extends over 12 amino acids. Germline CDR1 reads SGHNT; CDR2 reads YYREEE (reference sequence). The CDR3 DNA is TGTGCCAGCAGCTTGTTAGCAGAGACCCAGTACTTC. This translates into CASSLLAETQYF.

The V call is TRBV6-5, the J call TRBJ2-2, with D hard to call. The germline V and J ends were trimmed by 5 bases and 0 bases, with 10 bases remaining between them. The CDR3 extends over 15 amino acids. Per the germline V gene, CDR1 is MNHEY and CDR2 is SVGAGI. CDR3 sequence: CASSGRPTNTGELFF. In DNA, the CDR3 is TGTGCCAGCAGTGGCCGCCCGACGAACACCGGGGAGCTGTTTTTT.

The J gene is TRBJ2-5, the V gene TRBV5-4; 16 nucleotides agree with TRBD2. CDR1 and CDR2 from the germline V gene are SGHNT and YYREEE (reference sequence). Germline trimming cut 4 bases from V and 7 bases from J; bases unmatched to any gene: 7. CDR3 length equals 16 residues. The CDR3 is CASSPGLAGGDGTQYF. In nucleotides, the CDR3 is TGTGCCAGCAGCCCGGGACTAGCGGGGGGGGATGGGACCCAGTACTTC.

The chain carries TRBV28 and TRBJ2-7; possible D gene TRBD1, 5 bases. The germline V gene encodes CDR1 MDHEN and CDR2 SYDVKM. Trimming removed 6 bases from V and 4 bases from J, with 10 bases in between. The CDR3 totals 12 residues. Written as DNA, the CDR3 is TGTGCCAGCAGGCCCGACAGATACGAGCAGTACTTC. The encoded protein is CASRPDRYEQYF.

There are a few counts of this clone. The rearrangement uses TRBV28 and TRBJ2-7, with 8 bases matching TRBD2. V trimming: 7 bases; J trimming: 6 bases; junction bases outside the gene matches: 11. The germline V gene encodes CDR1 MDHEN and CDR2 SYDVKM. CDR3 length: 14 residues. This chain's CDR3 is CASNPWRGDAEQYF. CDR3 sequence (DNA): TGTGCCAGCAACCCCTGGCGGGGGGACGCCGAGCAGTACTTC.

CDR3 in amino acids: CSVAWSGFTQYF. CDR3 coding DNA: TGCAGCGTTGCCTGGTCAGGGTTTACGCAGTATTTT. The chain employs TRBV29-1 and TRBJ2-3, with D perhaps matching TRBD1 (5 bases). Germline CDR1 reads SQVTM; CDR2 reads ANQGSEA. Trimming took off 4 bases at V and 8 bases at J, with 13 bases between the two ends. The CDR3 totals 12 residues.

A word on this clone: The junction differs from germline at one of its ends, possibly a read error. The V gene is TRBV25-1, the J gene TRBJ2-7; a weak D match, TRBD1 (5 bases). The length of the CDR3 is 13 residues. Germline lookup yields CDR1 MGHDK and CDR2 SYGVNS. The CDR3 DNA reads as TGTGCCAGCAGAGAATCGGACACCTACGAGCAGTACTTC. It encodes CASRESDTYEQYF.

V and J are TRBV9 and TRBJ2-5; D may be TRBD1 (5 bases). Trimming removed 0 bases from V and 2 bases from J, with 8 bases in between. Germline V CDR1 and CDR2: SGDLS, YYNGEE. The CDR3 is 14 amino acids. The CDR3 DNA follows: TGTGCCAGCAGCGTAGGGACAATACAAGAGACCCAGTACTTC. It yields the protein CASSVGTIQETQYF.

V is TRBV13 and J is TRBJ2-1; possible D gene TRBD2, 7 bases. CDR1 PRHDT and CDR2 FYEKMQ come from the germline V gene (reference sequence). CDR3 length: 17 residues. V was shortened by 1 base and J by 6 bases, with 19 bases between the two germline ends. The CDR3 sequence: CASSLVLRGGLGNEQFF. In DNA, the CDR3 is TGTGCCAGCAGCTTAGTCCTGAGGGGGGGCCTTGGCAATGAGCAGTTCTTC.

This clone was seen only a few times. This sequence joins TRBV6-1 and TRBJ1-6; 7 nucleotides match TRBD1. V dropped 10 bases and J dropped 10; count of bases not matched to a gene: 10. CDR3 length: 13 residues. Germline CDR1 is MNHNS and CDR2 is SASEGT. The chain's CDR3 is CATSLGGGSPLHF. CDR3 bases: TGTGCCACCAGCCTTGGAGGGGGCTCACCCCTCCACTTT.

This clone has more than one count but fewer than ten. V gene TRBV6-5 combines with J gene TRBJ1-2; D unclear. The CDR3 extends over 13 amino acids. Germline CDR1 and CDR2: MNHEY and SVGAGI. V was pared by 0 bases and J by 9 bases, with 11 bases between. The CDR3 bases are TGTGCCAGCAGTTACTCCGGGGAGTTGAGCTACACCTTC. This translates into CASSYSGELSYTF.

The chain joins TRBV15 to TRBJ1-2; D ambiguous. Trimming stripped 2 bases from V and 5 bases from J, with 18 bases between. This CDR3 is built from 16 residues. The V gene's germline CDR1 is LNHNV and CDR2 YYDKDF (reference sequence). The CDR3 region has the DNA TGTGCCACCAGCAGAACCTGGACTGGCGGCCCTTATGGCTACACCTTC. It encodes CATSRTWTGGPYGYTF.

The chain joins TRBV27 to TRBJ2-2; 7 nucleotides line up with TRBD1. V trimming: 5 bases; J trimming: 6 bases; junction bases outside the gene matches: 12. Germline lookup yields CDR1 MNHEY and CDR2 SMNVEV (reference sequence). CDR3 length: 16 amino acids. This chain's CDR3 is CASSPKGQLYSGELFF. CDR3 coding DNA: TGTGCCAGCAGTCCAAAGGGACAGTTATATTCCGGGGAGCTGTTTTTT.

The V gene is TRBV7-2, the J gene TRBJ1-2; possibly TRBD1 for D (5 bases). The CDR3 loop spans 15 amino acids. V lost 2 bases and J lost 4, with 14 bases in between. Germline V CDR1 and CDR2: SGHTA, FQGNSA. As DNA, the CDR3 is TGTGCCAGCAGCTTACTTGGTCAGGGCGTCTATGGCTACACCTTC. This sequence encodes CASSLLGQGVYGYTF.

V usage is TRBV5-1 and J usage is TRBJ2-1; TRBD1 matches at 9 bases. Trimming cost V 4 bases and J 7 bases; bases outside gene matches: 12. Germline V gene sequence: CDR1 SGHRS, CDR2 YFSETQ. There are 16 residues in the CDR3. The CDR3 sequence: CASSRPRDRVGNEQFF. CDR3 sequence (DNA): TGCGCCAGCAGCCGCCCGAGGGACAGGGTTGGGAATGAGCAGTTCTTC.

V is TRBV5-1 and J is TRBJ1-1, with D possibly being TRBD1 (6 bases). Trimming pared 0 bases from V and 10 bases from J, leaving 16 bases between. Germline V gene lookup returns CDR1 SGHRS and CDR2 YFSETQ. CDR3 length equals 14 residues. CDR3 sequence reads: CASSLEGDKGSAFF. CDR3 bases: TGCGCCAGCAGCTTGGAAGGGGACAAGGGCTCAGCTTTCTTT.

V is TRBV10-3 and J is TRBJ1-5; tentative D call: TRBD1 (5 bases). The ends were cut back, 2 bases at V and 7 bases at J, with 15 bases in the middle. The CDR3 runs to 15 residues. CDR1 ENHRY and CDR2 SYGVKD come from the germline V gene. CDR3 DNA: TGTGCCATCAGTGAGACGACCGCTCAGGGCCAGCCCCAGCATTTT. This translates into CAISETTAQGQPQHF.

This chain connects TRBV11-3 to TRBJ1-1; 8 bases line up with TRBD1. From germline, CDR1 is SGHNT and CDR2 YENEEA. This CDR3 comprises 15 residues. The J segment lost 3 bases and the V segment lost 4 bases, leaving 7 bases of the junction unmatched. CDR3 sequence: CASSSGGQVDTEAFF. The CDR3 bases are TGTGCCAGCAGCTCCGGGGGACAGGTGGACACTGAAGCTTTCTTT.

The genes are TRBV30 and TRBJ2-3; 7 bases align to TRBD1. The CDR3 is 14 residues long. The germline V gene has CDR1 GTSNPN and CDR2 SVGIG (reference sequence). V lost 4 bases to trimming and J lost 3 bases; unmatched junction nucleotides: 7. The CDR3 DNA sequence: TGTGCCTGGACTCGAAGCAGGGGGACAGATACGCAGTATTTT. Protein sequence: CAWTRSRGTDTQYF.